Following are 25 T cell receptor beta chains from one sample sequenced in a study of shared clonotypes between healthy human individuals. The naive CD8 fraction comprised CD45RO-negative cells positively selected for CCR7 and excluded terminally differentiated effector memory CD45RA+ cells. Repertoires were generated with immunoSEQ multiplex PCR, while TCRdb's copy carries only in-frame clones and drops some. The table includes hundreds of thousands of clones, approximately 95% detected once. The sample comprised naive CD8+ T cells sorted from blood. Receptor source: a woman between 25 and 40 years old in good health.

The chain's CDR3 is CASSELLLDRLAGGPYEQYF. CDR3 nucleotide sequence: TGTGCCAGCAGTGAACTCCTACTCGACAGACTAGCGGGAGGCCCCTACGAGCAGTACTTC. The V call is TRBV2, the J call TRBJ2-7; 13 bases agree with TRBD2. The V and J ends lost 2 bases and 2 bases, in that order; junction bases with no gene match: 15. The CDR3 sequence is 20 residues long. Germline assignment: CDR1 SNHLY and CDR2 FYNNEI.

The V gene is TRBV5-6, the J gene TRBJ2-2; the D gene is possibly TRBD1 (6 bases). Germline V gives CDR1 SGHDT, CDR2 YYEEEE. This CDR3 is built from 14 residues. V shed 2 bases and J shed 4 bases, with 9 bases lying between them. CDR3: CASSFRGGTGELFF. CDR3 nucleotide sequence: TGTGCCAGCAGCTTCAGGGGCGGCACCGGGGAGCTGTTTTTT.

V and J are TRBV4-1 and TRBJ2-5, with 9 bases aligning to TRBD1. V shed 0 bases and J 5 bases; nucleotides not matched to a gene: 7. Germline CDR1 is MGHRA and CDR2 is YSYEKL. The CDR3 totals 16 residues. CDR3: CASSQESTGGGETQYF. CDR3 bases: TGCGCCAGCAGCCAAGAAAGCACAGGGGGCGGGGAGACCCAGTACTTC.

This chain joins TRBV5-6 and TRBJ1-2, with TRBD1 matching 7 bases. V shed 0 bases, J shed 0 bases, and the junction held 2 bases outside the gene matches. Germline CDR1 is SGHDT and CDR2 is YYEEEE. The CDR3 totals 15 residues. The CDR3 is CASSLGTGTNYGYTF. Here the CDR3 DNA reads TGTGCCAGCAGCTTGGGGACAGGAACTAACTATGGCTACACCTTC.

V usage is TRBV4-1 and J usage is TRBJ2-5; D is uncertain. Trimming removed 0 bases at V and 11 bases at J, with 19 bases between. Germline CDR1 MGHRA, CDR2 YSYEKL. CDR3 length: 15 amino acids. The DNA of the CDR3 is TGCGCCAGCAGCCAAGACGCACTTCAGGCCCGAGAGCAGTACTTC. Its translation is CASSQDALQAREQYF.

The V and J genes are TRBV5-6 and TRBJ1-2; tentatively, D is TRBD1 (5 bases). The CDR3 contains 15 residues. V dropped 0 bases and J dropped 4 bases, with 13 bases sitting between them. Germline V gene data show CDR1 as SGHDT and CDR2 as YYEEEE. CDR3 bases: TGTGCCAGCAGCTTGGATTTCGGCAGGGCCTATGGCTACACCTTC. This sequence encodes CASSLDFGRAYGYTF.

V gene TRBV27 combines with J gene TRBJ1-4; D is unresolved. V shed 6 bases and J shed 10 bases, with 9 bases lying between them. The CDR3 is 11 amino acids. CDR1 is MNHEY, CDR2 SMNVEV, per germline (reference sequence). The CDR3 DNA sequence: TGTGCCAGCAGAGAACTAGGAAAACTGTTTTTT. Translated, it gives CASRELGKLFF.

In its sample, this clone was seen once. J is TRBJ2-1 and V is TRBV11-2; maybe TRBD2 (6 bases). Germline assignment: CDR1 SGHAT and CDR2 FQNNGV. The CDR3 sequence is 17 residues long. Deletions cut 5 bases from V and 4 bases from J, with 21 bases between. CDR3 sequence reads: CASSRAGRGSWYNEQFF. The CDR3 DNA reads as TGTGCCAGCAGCAGGGCCGGGCGGGGAAGTTGGTACAATGAGCAGTTCTTC.

The chain has TRBV5-8 and TRBJ1-5; D unresolved. The CDR3 totals 12 residues. V gave up 6 bases and J gave up 7 bases, with 11 bases separating them. Germline CDR1 reads SGHTS; CDR2 reads YDEGEE. Written as DNA, the CDR3 is TGTGCCAGCACCCCAGGTGCACAGCCCCAGCATTTT. Translated, it gives CASTPGAQPQHF. Together with reference TRBV5-8 and TRBJ1-5, the CDR3 gives the full variable domain: EAGVTQSPTHLIKTRGQQATLRCSPISGHTSVYWYQQALGLGLQFLLWYDEGEERNRGNFPPRFSGRQFPNYSSELNVNALELEDSALYLCASTPGAQPQHFGDGTRLSIL.

The gene calls are TRBV7-6 and TRBJ2-7; the match to TRBD1 covers 7 bases. The germline V gene encodes CDR1 SGHVS and CDR2 FNYEAQ. CDR3 length: 14 amino acids. J lost 5 bases, V lost 1 base, and 5 bases had no gene match. CDR3 in amino acids: CASSLVQGVHEQYF. The DNA of the CDR3 is TGTGCCAGCAGCTTAGTCCAGGGGGTTCACGAGCAGTACTTC.

The chain carries TRBV4-1 and TRBJ2-4, with 8 nucleotides matching TRBD2. The CDR3 is 17 amino acids. V shed 3 bases and J 0 bases; nucleotides not matched to a gene: 7. Germline V gene lookup returns CDR1 MGHRA and CDR2 YSYEKL. In nucleotides, the CDR3 is TGCGCCAGCAGCCAGCCTACTAGCGGACTAGCCAAAAACATTCAGTACTTC. This gives the protein CASSQPTSGLAKNIQYF.

The chain combines TRBV27 with TRBJ2-5, with 8 positions matching TRBD1. CDR1 and CDR2 from the germline V gene are MNHEY and SMNVEV (reference sequence). J gave up 4 bases and V 3 bases, and 4 bases lay outside the gene matches. The CDR3 has 14 residues. The CDR3, as DNA: TGTGCCAGCAGTTTTGGGACAGGCGGAGAGACCCAGTACTTC. It codes for CASSFGTGGETQYF.

This clone was picked up one time. The chain uses TRBV7-9 and TRBJ2-1; 13 nucleotides match TRBD2. CDR3 size: 19 residues. The V gene's germline CDR1 is SEHNR and CDR2 FQNEAQ (reference sequence). The ends lost 1 base at V and 7 bases at J; junction bases unmatched: 13. CDR3 nucleotides: TGTGCCAGCAGCTTAGGTATGGGACTAGCGGGATACGAGGGTAATGAGCAGTTCTTC. Its protein is CASSLGMGLAGYEGNEQFF.

The J gene is TRBJ2-5, the V gene TRBV28; weak D call: TRBD1 (5 bases). The J call may be mistaken, given a closer DNA end match to TRBJ2-7. CDR1 and CDR2 from the germline V gene are MDHEN and SYDVKM. This CDR3 has 16 residues. The CDR3 is CASSLGGPVGLYEQYF. CDR3 nucleotide sequence: TGTGCCAGCAGTTTAGGTGGGCCTGTGGGGCTCTACGAGCAGTACTTC.

This chain joins TRBV5-8 and TRBJ2-3; 7 nucleotides match TRBD1. CDR1 is SGHTS and CDR2 is YDEGEE in the germline V gene. Trimming took 1 base from V and 7 from J; bases not matched to a gene: 12. The CDR3 runs 16 residues. The DNA of the CDR3 is TGTGCCAGCAGCTTGTCCCCAGGACAGGATCGAAATACGCAGTATTTT. This sequence encodes CASSLSPGQDRNTQYF.

The V gene is TRBV2, the J gene TRBJ1-5; unclear D gene. Trimming shortened V by 3 bases and J by 0 bases, and 6 bases separated the two germline ends. Germline CDR1 reads SNHLY; CDR2 reads FYNNEI. The CDR3 is 14 amino acids. The CDR3 reads CASSEGVSNQPQHF. The CDR3 region has the DNA TGTGCCAGCAGTGAGGGAGTTAGCAATCAGCCCCAGCATTTT.

This sequence joins TRBV5-6 and TRBJ2-7; no clear D. CDR1 SGHDT and CDR2 YYEEEE come from the germline V gene. The germline V and J ends were trimmed by 4 bases and 0 bases, with 8 bases remaining between them. The CDR3 is 13 amino acids. In nucleotides, the CDR3 is TGTGCCAGCAGCCCTCCCGGCTCCTACGAGCAGTACTTC. Protein: CASSPPGSYEQYF.

The rearrangement joins TRBV7-9 to TRBJ2-3; possible D gene TRBD1, 6 bases. CDR3 length equals 14 residues. Trimming removed 5 bases from V and 7 bases from J, with 16 bases in between. The germline V gene has CDR1 SEHNR and CDR2 FQNEAQ (reference sequence). Here the CDR3 DNA reads TGTGCCAGCAGCCCCCGCCTGGACAGAAATACGCAGTATTTT. Translated: CASSPRLDRNTQYF.

This chain connects TRBV5-6 to TRBJ2-7; D might be TRBD2 (5 bases). Trimming took 0 bases from V and 5 from J, leaving 15 bases between them. Germline values: CDR1 SGHDT, CDR2 YYEEEE. The CDR3 is made up of 15 amino acids. The CDR3 is CASSLGGVHPDEQYF. CDR3 bases: TGTGCCAGCAGCTTGGGGGGAGTCCACCCCGACGAGCAGTACTTC.

This clone was found a few times. V is TRBV2 and J is TRBJ2-7, with TRBD2 as a possible D gene (5 bases). Trimming stripped 6 bases from V and 7 bases from J, with 7 bases between. In germline, CDR1 is SNHLY, CDR2 FYNNEI. The CDR3 length is 10 residues. DNA of the CDR3: TGTGCCAGCAGCCGGGGTGAGCAGTACTTC. This codes for CASSRGEQYF.

Note on this clone: Other nucleotide sequences from this sample produce the same CDR3. This chain connects TRBV9 to TRBJ2-2; tentative D call: TRBD2 (5 bases). This CDR3 spans 14 amino acids. The V gene lost 0 bases and the J gene lost 4 bases, with 7 bases spanning the gap. From germline, CDR1 is SGDLS and CDR2 YYNGEE. CDR3 residues: CASSVGGGTGELFF. CDR3 sequence (DNA): TGTGCCAGCAGCGTAGGAGGAGGCACCGGGGAGCTGTTTTTT.

Only a few counts were recorded for this clone. The sample has other DNA sequences that encode this CDR3 too. V usage is TRBV28 and J usage is TRBJ1-1; D is undetermined. The CDR3 has 12 residues. CDR1 MDHEN and CDR2 SYDVKM come from the germline V gene. The germline V and J ends were trimmed by 3 bases and 5 bases, with 7 bases remaining between them. CDR3 nucleotide sequence: TGTGCCAGCAGTTTTGGGGTGACTGAAGCTTTCTTT. Encoded protein: CASSFGVTEAFF.

This chain connects TRBV13 to TRBJ2-5, with TRBD2 matching over 11 bases. V shed 6 bases, J shed 1 base, and the junction held 4 bases outside the gene matches. Germline lookup yields CDR1 PRHDT and CDR2 FYEKMQ (reference sequence). CDR3 length: 15 residues. In DNA form, the CDR3 reads TGTGCCAGCAGTTCTAGCGGGGGGCTCCAAGAGACCCAGTACTTC. It translates to CASSSSGGLQETQYF.

In regard to this clone: This CDR3 is also generated by other DNA sequences in the sample. The J gene is TRBJ2-5, the V gene TRBV4-2, with TRBD1 identical over 12 bases. The J call may be faulty, since TRBJ2-7 better matches the DNA end. This CDR3 is built from 15 residues. Germline CDR1 and CDR2: LGHNA and YNFKEQ. The CDR3 loop is CASSQEGQGAYEQYF. As DNA, the CDR3 is TGTGCCAGCAGCCAAGAGGGACAGGGGGCTTACGAGCAGTACTTC.

J is TRBJ2-2 and V is TRBV27, with TRBD2 identical over 15 bases. The CDR3 is made up of 16 amino acids. J lost 6 bases, V lost 3 bases, and 2 bases had no gene match. Germline V gene sequence: CDR1 MNHEY, CDR2 SMNVEV (reference sequence). CDR3 sequence reads: CASSFGLAGGAGELFF. Here the CDR3 DNA reads TGTGCCAGCAGTTTCGGACTAGCGGGAGGGGCCGGGGAGCTGTTTTTT.